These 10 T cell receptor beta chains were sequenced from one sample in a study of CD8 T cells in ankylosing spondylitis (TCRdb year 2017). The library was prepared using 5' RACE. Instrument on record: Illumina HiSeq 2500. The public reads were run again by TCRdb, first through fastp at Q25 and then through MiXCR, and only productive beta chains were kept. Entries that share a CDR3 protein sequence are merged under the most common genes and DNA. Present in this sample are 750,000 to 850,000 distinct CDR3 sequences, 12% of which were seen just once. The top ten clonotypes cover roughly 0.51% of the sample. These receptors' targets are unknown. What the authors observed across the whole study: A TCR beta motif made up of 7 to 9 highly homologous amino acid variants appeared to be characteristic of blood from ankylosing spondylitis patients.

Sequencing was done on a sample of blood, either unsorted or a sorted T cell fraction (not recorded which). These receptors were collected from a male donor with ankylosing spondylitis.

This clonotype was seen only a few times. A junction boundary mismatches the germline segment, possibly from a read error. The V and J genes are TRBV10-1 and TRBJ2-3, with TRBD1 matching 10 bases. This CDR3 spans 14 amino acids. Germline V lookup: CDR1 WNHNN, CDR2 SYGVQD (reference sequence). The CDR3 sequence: CASSDRGRTDTQYF. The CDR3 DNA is TGTGCCAGCAGTGACAGGGGGCGGACAGATACGCAGTATTTT.

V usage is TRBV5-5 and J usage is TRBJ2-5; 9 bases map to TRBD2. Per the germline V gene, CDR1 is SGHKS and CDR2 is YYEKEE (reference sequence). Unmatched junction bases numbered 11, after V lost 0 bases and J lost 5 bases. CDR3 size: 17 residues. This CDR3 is CASSLDKRGVRMETQYF. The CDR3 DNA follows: TGTGCCAGCAGCTTGGACAAGCGGGGGGTAAGGATGGAGACCCAGTACTTC.

The CDR3 loop reads CASPRGGSSSREQFF. In nucleotides, the CDR3 is TGTGCCAGCCCGAGGGGCGGGAGTTCATCGCGAGAGCAGTTCTTC. The V gene is TRBV21-1, the J gene TRBJ2-1; the tabulated D call, TRBD2, remains unverified against the DNA. TRBV21-1 is designated a pseudogene. The CDR3 is 15 amino acids.

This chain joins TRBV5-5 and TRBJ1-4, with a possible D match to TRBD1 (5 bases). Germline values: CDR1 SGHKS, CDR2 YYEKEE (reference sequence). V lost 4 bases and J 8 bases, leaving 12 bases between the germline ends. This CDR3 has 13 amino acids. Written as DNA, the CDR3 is TGTGCCAGCAGCATAGGGGCACGGGAAAAACTGTTTTTT. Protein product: CASSIGAREKLFF.

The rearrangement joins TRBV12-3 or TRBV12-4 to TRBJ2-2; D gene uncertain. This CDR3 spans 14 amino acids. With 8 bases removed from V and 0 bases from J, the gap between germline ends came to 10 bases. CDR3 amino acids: CASFELANTGELFF. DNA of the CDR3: TGTGCCAGCTTTGAGCTAGCGAACACCGGGGAGCTGTTTTTT.

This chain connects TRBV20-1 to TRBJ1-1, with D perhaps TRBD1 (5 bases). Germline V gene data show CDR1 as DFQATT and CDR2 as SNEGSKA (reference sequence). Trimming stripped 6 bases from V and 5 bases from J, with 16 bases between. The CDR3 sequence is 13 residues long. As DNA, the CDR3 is TGCAGTGCCACGGGGGTGGAGGGGACTGAAGCTTTCTTT. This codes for CSATGVEGTEAFF.

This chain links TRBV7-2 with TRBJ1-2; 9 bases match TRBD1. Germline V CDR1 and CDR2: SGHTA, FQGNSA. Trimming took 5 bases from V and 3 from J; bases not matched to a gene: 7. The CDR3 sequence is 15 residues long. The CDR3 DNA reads TGTGCCAGCAGCCCCTCGGGACAGGGCTACTATGGCTACACCTTC. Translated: CASSPSGQGYYGYTF.

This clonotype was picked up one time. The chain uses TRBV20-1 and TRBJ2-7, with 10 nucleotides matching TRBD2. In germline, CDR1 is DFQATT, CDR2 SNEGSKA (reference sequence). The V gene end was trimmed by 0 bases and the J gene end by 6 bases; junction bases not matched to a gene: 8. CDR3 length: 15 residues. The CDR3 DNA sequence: TGCAGTGCTAGAGATCTCGCTAGCGGGAGCCCCGAGCAGTACTTC. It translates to CSARDLASGSPEQYF.

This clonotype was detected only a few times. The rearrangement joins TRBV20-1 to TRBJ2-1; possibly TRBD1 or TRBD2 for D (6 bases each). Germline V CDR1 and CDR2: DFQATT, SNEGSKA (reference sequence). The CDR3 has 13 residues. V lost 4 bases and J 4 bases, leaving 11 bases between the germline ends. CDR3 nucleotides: TGCAGTGCTACAGGAGGGGGGTACAATGAGCAGTTCTTC. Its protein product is CSATGGGYNEQFF.

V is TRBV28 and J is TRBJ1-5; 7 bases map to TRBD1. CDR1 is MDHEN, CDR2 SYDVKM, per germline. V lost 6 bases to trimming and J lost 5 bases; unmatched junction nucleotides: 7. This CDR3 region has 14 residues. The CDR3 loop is CASRTGQVDQPQHF. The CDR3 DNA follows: TGTGCCAGCAGGACCGGACAGGTGGATCAGCCCCAGCATTTT.